Following are 24 T cell receptor beta chains from one sample sequenced in a study of blood T cell repertoires in COVID-19. Here immunoSEQ multiplex PCR was the method, and the copy in TCRdb shows in-frame clones only, minus some. This sample has about 200,000 clones, with roughly 90% found just once. The sequencing input was peripheral blood. The receptor source for this set is a man aged 18-30 years with active or convalescent COVID-19.

The chain combines TRBV9 with TRBJ2-3, with 7 bases that match TRBD1. In germline, CDR1 is SGDLS, CDR2 YYNGEE. V was clipped by 4 bases and J by 3 bases; unmatched bases: 11. This CDR3 has 16 residues. Here the CDR3 DNA reads TGTGCCAGCAGCCTCCAAGACAGGGCGGATACAGATACGCAGTATTTT. Translated: CASSLQDRADTDTQYF.

J is TRBJ1-1 and V is TRBV5-1; TRBD1 agrees at 9 bases. The V gene's germline CDR1 is SGHRS and CDR2 YFSETQ. The CDR3 has 15 amino acids. Trimming took 5 bases from V and 4 from J; bases not matched to a gene: 9. The CDR3: CASRNPDRGTTEAFF. The CDR3 DNA reads TGCGCCAGCAGAAATCCGGACAGGGGTACCACTGAAGCTTTCTTT.

The V gene is TRBV21-1, the J gene TRBJ1-5; the listed D gene, TRBD1, was not tested against the DNA. TRBV21-1 is listed as a pseudogene. The CDR3 is 17 residues long. This CDR3 reads CASRNRKTGDSNQPQHF. The CDR3 DNA sequence: TGTGCCAGCAGAAACCGTAAGACAGGGGATAGCAATCAGCCCCAGCATTTT.

This clone came up once. This chain joins TRBV6-2 or TRBV6-3 and TRBJ2-5; D perhaps matches TRBD2 (5 bases). Deletions cut 0 bases from V and 1 base from J, with 12 bases between. This CDR3 contains 16 residues. Looked up from germline, CDR1 is MNHEY and CDR2 is SVGEGT. In DNA, the CDR3 is TGTGCCAGCAGTTACTCGACGCCGAGCGGCCAAGAGACCCAGTACTTC. It yields the protein CASSYSTPSGQETQYF.

This chain joins TRBV2 and TRBJ1-3; perhaps TRBD1 as D (5 bases). V was shortened by 4 bases and J by 4 bases, with 14 bases between the two germline ends. Germline V gene sequence: CDR1 SNHLY, CDR2 FYNNEI. The CDR3 is made up of 15 amino acids. DNA of the CDR3: TGTGCCAGCAGTGTAACAGGACGGATAGGAAACACCATATATTTT. This translates into CASSVTGRIGNTIYF.

The V gene is TRBV3-1 (or the pseudogene TRBV3-2), the J gene TRBJ2-7, with D perhaps TRBD2 (5 bases). The CDR3 loop spans 14 amino acids. Trimming took off 1 base at V and 4 bases at J, with 11 bases between the two ends. Germline assignment: CDR1 LGHDT and CDR2 YNNKEL (reference sequence). The CDR3 here is CASSQVTGWYEQYF. CDR3 sequence (DNA): TGTGCCAGCAGCCAAGTGACGGGGTGGTACGAGCAGTACTTC.

The V gene is TRBV5-1, the J gene TRBJ2-7, with 9 bases matching TRBD1. Germline assignment: CDR1 SGHRS and CDR2 YFSETQ. The CDR3 spans 15 residues. Trimming took 4 bases from V and 6 from J; bases not matched to a gene: 11. CDR3 in amino acids: CASSVEPGQGSEQYF. The CDR3 DNA reads as TGCGCCAGCAGCGTTGAACCGGGACAGGGAAGCGAGCAGTACTTC.

The rearrangement joins TRBV7-6 to TRBJ2-7, with 8 bases identical to TRBD1. J gave up 3 bases and V 5 bases, and 9 bases lay outside the gene matches. CDR1 is SGHVS, CDR2 FNYEAQ, per germline. The CDR3 consists of 15 residues. CDR3 in amino acids: CASSQGGQGGYEQYF. The CDR3 nucleotides read TGTGCCAGCAGCCAGGGTGGACAGGGTGGCTACGAGCAGTACTTC.

This clone was observed a handful of times. This sequence joins TRBV27 and TRBJ1-1; 7 bases line up with TRBD1. Germline CDR1 is MNHEY and CDR2 is SMNVEV (reference sequence). CDR3 size: 15 residues. With 3 bases clipped from V and 3 bases from J, the junction kept 7 bases outside the gene matches. The CDR3 here is CASSLGTARDTEAFF. The CDR3 DNA follows: TGTGCCAGCAGTTTGGGGACAGCGAGGGACACTGAAGCTTTCTTT.

This chain uses TRBV19 with TRBJ1-1; D remains unclear. CDR3 length: 15 amino acids. Deletions cut 5 bases from V and 8 bases from J, with 21 bases between. Germline-derived CDR1 and CDR2 are LNHDA and SQIVND (reference sequence). The CDR3 DNA follows: TGTGCCAGTAGTTTGACATCCCTCGGCCGCCGGGAAGCTTTCTTT. This translates into CASSLTSLGRREAFF.

The chain uses TRBV13 and TRBJ2-7; 11 bases align to TRBD2. This CDR3 spans 19 amino acids. Trimming at V came to 4 bases and at J to 7 bases, leaving 21 bases not matched to a gene. Germline V gene data show CDR1 as PRHDT and CDR2 as FYEKMQ (reference sequence). As DNA, the CDR3 is TGTGCCAGCAGCTCCCCTGGGGGCGCCGCGACTAGCGGGATTCGGGAGCAGTACTTC. Protein sequence: CASSSPGGAATSGIREQYF.

The chain uses TRBV5-1 and TRBJ2-1, with D unresolved. Trimming stripped 7 bases from V and 7 bases from J, with 18 bases between. The CDR3 is made up of 14 amino acids. The V gene's germline CDR1 is SGHRS and CDR2 YFSETQ. The CDR3 protein is CASGREAAGNEQFF. The CDR3 region has the DNA TGCGCCAGCGGTCGTGAGGCTGCCGGGAATGAGCAGTTCTTC.

This clone was seen only a few times. This rearrangement joins TRBV7-9 to TRBJ1-3, with TRBD1 matching 7 bases. Germline lookup yields CDR1 SEHNR and CDR2 FQNEAQ (reference sequence). This CDR3 has 17 residues. V lost 5 bases and J lost 2; bases outside the gene matches: 12. This CDR3 reads CASSPIGRQGPGNTIYF. In nucleotides, the CDR3 is TGTGCCAGCAGCCCGATTGGCCGACAGGGCCCTGGAAACACCATATATTTT. The variable domain in full, with the rest retrieved from reference TRBV7-9 and TRBJ1-3, is DTGVSQNPRHKITKRGQNVTFRCDPISEHNRLYWYRQTLGQGPEFLTYFQNEAQLEKSRLLSDRFSAERPKGSFSTLEIQRTEQGDSAMYLCASSPIGRQGPGNTIYFGEGSWLTVV.

The chain employs TRBV19 and TRBJ1-5; TRBD1 aligns across 7 bases. The ends lost 7 bases at V and 5 bases at J; junction bases unmatched: 8. In germline, CDR1 is LNHDA, CDR2 SQIVND (reference sequence). The CDR3 has 14 residues. As DNA, the CDR3 is TGTGCCAGTAATTTAGACAGGGTATATCAGCCCCAGCATTTT. Translation gives CASNLDRVYQPQHF.

The rearrangement links TRBV27 to TRBJ2-7; 7 nucleotides agree with TRBD1. V dropped 5 bases and J dropped 6; count of bases not matched to a gene: 16. The germline V gene encodes CDR1 MNHEY and CDR2 SMNVEV (reference sequence). This CDR3 region has 16 residues. The CDR3 region has the DNA TGTGCCAGCAGTCATTCAGTGGGCCCAGGGGGTCTCGAGCAGTACTTC. This translates into CASSHSVGPGGLEQYF.

This clone was recorded only once. This sequence joins TRBV7-9 and TRBJ1-3; tentatively, D is TRBD1 (6 bases). The CDR3 covers 15 residues. Trimming cost V 5 bases and J 8 bases, with 19 bases left between them. Germline V gene lookup returns CDR1 SEHNR and CDR2 FQNEAQ (reference sequence). CDR3 sequence (DNA): TGTGCCAGCAGCGGCCGAGGACAGACTCTGGACACCATATATTTT. Translated: CASSGRGQTLDTIYF. The complete variable domain, with remaining parts taken from reference TRBV7-9 and TRBJ1-3, reads DTGVSQNPRHKITKRGQNVTFRCDPISEHNRLYWYRQTLGQGPEFLTYFQNEAQLEKSRLLSDRFSAERPKGSFSTLEIQRTEQGDSAMYLCASSGRGQTLDTIYFGEGSWLTVV.

This clone was observed a few times. The rearrangement uses TRBV15 and TRBJ1-6, with 9 bases that match TRBD1. Germline V gene data show CDR1 as LNHNV and CDR2 as YYDKDF (reference sequence). The CDR3 is 14 residues long. V shed 1 base, J shed 8 bases, and the junction held 0 bases outside the gene matches. The CDR3 here is CATSRGQGDSPLHF. Written as DNA, the CDR3 is TGTGCCACCAGCAGAGGACAGGGGGATTCACCCCTCCACTTT.

This chain uses TRBV30 with TRBJ2-4, with 7 nucleotides matching TRBD2. CDR1 and CDR2 (germline): GTSNPN, SVGIG (reference sequence). The trim removed 3 bases at V and 8 bases at J, leaving 13 bases unmatched. CDR3 length: 15 amino acids. CDR3 amino acids: CAWRTTGLPSDIQYF. CDR3 coding DNA: TGTGCCTGGAGGACGACGGGACTACCAAGCGACATTCAGTACTTC. The entire variable domain, with the rest obtained from reference TRBV30 and TRBJ2-4, is as follows: SQTIHQWPATLVQPVGSPLSLECTVEGTSNPNLYWYRQAAGRGLQLLFYSVGIGQISSEVPQNLSASRPQDRQFILSSKKLLLSDSGFYLCAWRTTGLPSDIQYFGAGTRLSVL.

The V gene is TRBV19, the J gene TRBJ1-3; a possible D gene is TRBD1 (5 bases). The CDR3 runs to 16 residues. Germline CDR1 reads LNHDA; CDR2 reads SQIVND (reference sequence). The V and J ends lost 3 bases and 2 bases respectively, with 14 bases between them. The CDR3 DNA reads TGTGCCAGTAGTATCGGGGGGTTACAAGCTGGAAACACCATATATTTT. Encoded protein: CASSIGGLQAGNTIYF.

V and J are TRBV6-1 and TRBJ2-3, with D unresolved. The CDR3 extends over 14 amino acids. Germline CDR1 and CDR2: MNHNS and SASEGT. The V and J ends lost 1 base and 2 bases respectively, with 7 bases between them. DNA for the CDR3: TGTGCCAGCAGTGAAGGCCGGTACACAGATACGCAGTATTTT. Encoded protein: CASSEGRYTDTQYF.

The rearrangement joins TRBV30 to TRBJ2-7; 7 bases agree with TRBD1. V trimming: 2 bases; J trimming: 6 bases; junction bases outside the gene matches: 7. Germline lookup yields CDR1 GTSNPN and CDR2 SVGIG (reference sequence). The CDR3 is 13 amino acids. The CDR3 is CAWSLKGGGEQYF. DNA for the CDR3: TGTGCCTGGAGTCTAAAAGGGGGCGGCGAGCAGTACTTC.

The rearrangement joins TRBV19 to TRBJ2-7, with 8 bases lining up with TRBD2. The CDR3 has 16 amino acids. Germline V lookup: CDR1 LNHDA, CDR2 SQIVND (reference sequence). Trimming took 4 bases from V and 4 from J; bases not matched to a gene: 12. In DNA form, the CDR3 reads TGTGCCAGTAGTAAAGCAGCGGTGGCGGGGGGTTACGAGCAGTACTTC. Amino acids: CASSKAAVAGGYEQYF.

The chain couples TRBV30 to TRBJ2-5; TRBD2 aligns across 7 bases. V was pared by 3 bases and J by 4 bases, with 14 bases of the junction left unmatched. Germline assignment: CDR1 GTSNPN and CDR2 SVGIG (reference sequence). The CDR3 consists of 16 residues. This CDR3 is CAWRRPVSGGGETQYF. The CDR3 bases are TGTGCCTGGAGACGGCCGGTTTCGGGGGGAGGAGAGACCCAGTACTTC.

This chain uses TRBV6-6 with TRBJ1-1, with D perhaps TRBD1 (6 bases). Trimming removed 3 bases at V and 3 bases at J, with 17 bases between. Per the germline V gene, CDR1 is MNHNY and CDR2 is SVGAGI (reference sequence). CDR3 length equals 16 residues. CDR3 coding DNA: TGTGCCAGCAGTTATCGTACAGGGATGGGTGACACTGAAGCTTTCTTT. Protein: CASSYRTGMGDTEAFF.